The entry below describes one T cell receptor beta chain. This record belongs to a study of blood T cell repertoires in COVID-19. For the study at large: From T cells, B-cell-depleted T cells, or PBMCs came the material, which was cDNA or gDNA.

In the original analysis: How many nucleated cells were present was estimated from reference gene primer amplification. The data were produced by immunoSEQ multiplex PCR, yet TCRdb's version contains in-frame clones alone and is incomplete. D and trimming come from the DNA, and the V and J calls and clone size come from that table. The table lists a few hundred thousand clones, 88% of them singletons. V shed 3 bases and J shed 0 bases, with 15 bases lying between them. Germline V lookup: CDR1 SGDLS, CDR2 YYNGEE. CDR3 length equals 17 residues. Sequencing was performed on PBMCs or T cells enriched from blood (not recorded which). V is TRBV9 and J is TRBJ2-2; D possibly corresponds to TRBD2 (6 bases). This clonotype was obtained from a woman in her sixties or seventies in a cohort exposed to, infected with or recovered from COVID-19 (not recorded which). This chain's CDR3 is CASSGRGRSANTGELFF. CDR3 DNA sequence: TGTGCCAGCAGCGGGAGGGGCAGGTCCGCGAACACCGGGGAGCTGTTTTTT.